The rows below give T cell receptor beta chains drawn from one sample of a study of blood T cell repertoires in COVID-19. Assay used: immunoSEQ multiplex PCR; TCRdb lists only in-frame clones, some missing. The sample records roughly 220,000 clones, less than 90% being singletons. The material sequenced was peripheral blood. These TCRs come from a woman aged 55-75 years who had recovered from COVID-19. Each CDR3 is given with its conserved first and last residue. A D gene is named only where the DNA matches it firmly. Some rows mark clone size as missing; the rest say once, few, many or name a class of expanded clone.

length	size	D	J	V	CDR3	DNA
11	-	-	TRBJ2-5	TRBV2	CASSPEETQYF	TGTGCCAGCAGCCCCGAAGAGACCCAGTACTTC
14	-	-	TRBJ1-5	TRBV29-1	CSVGAGGYDQPQHF	TGCAGCGTTGGTGCAGGAGGCTATGATCAGCCCCAGCATTTT
13	-	TRBD2	TRBJ2-5	TRBV2	CAGGGGYQETQYF	TGTGCCGGGGGGGGTGGATACCAAGAGACCCAGTACTTC
16	few	TRBD1	TRBJ1-5	TRBV19	CASSEAQGALGQPQHF	TGTGCCAGTAGTGAAGCACAGGGGGCTTTAGGGCAGCCCCAGCATTTT
15	once	TRBD1	TRBJ1-2	TRBV7-6	CASSLGTEDLYGYTF	TGTGCCAGCAGCCTCGGGACAGAAGACCTCTATGGCTACACCTTC
16	few	-	TRBJ2-1	TRBV7-8	CASSSILGEEGNEQFF	TGTGCCAGCAGCTCGATCCTAGGGGAGGAAGGCAATGAGCAGTTCTTC
16	-	TRBD2	TRBJ2-7	TRBV7-2	CASSTGLADQTYEQYF	TGTGCCAGCAGCACGGGACTAGCGGACCAGACCTACGAGCAGTACTTC
13	-	-	TRBJ2-3	TRBV9	CASSPPGTDTQYF	TGTGCCAGCAGCCCCCCGGGCACAGATACGCAGTATTTT
16	few	TRBD1	TRBJ1-5	TRBV19	CASSFSGTDFNQPQHF	TGTGCCAGTAGTTTCTCCGGGACAGACTTTAATCAGCCCCAGCATTTT
12	-	-	TRBJ2-5	TRBV6-2/TRBV6-3	CASSHDRETQYF	TGTGCCAGCAGCCACGATCGGGAGACCCAGTACTTC
13	-	-	TRBJ1-2	TRBV3-1/TRBV3-2	CASRLIGQRGYTF	TGTGCCAGCAGACTAATCGGACAGAGGGGCTACACCTTC
18	-	TRBD1	TRBJ2-3	TRBV13	CASSSPGQGWGRADTQYF	TGTGCCAGCAGCTCCCCCGGACAGGGCTGGGGGCGTGCAGATACGCAGTATTTT
14	-	-	TRBJ2-6	TRBV30	CAHTRGSGANVLTF	TGTGCCCACACCAGGGGAAGTGGGGCCAACGTCCTGACTTTC
15	-	TRBD2	TRBJ2-7	TRBV4-1	CASSHGIAGAYEQYF	TGCGCCAGCAGCCATGGGATAGCGGGGGCCTACGAGCAGTACTTC
15	-	-	TRBJ1-1	TRBV18	CASSPPGGLNTEAFF	TGTGCCAGCTCACCACCGGGGGGTCTGAACACTGAAGCTTTCTTT
14	once	TRBD1	TRBJ1-1	TRBV24-1	CATSEIQGYTEAFF	TGTGCCACCAGTGAGATACAGGGGTACACTGAAGCTTTCTTT
15	-	-	TRBJ1-6	TRBV25-1	CASSESWTTNSPLHF	TGTGCCAGCAGTGAATCATGGACAACTAATTCACCCCTCCACTTT
12	-	TRBD2	TRBJ2-5	TRBV15	CATRGGGETQYF	TGTGCCACCAGGGGCGGGGGAGAGACCCAGTACTTC
14	-	-	TRBJ2-5	TRBV5-1	CASSFSGPRETQYF	TGCGCCAGCAGCTTTTCTGGCCCCCGTGAGACCCAGTACTTC
14	-	TRBD1	TRBJ2-7	TRBV9	CASSVAQGAFEQYF	TGTGCCAGCAGCGTAGCGCAGGGGGCGTTCGAGCAGTACTTC
14	-	TRBD1	TRBJ1-6	TRBV3-1/TRBV3-2	CASSSGQGAGSLHF	TGTGCCAGCAGCTCCGGACAGGGGGCTGGATCCCTCCACTTT
20	-	TRBD2	TRBJ2-5	TRBV4-2	CASSQDEASLAGGKAETQYF	TGTGCCAGCAGCCAAGATGAGGCGTCACTAGCGGGGGGCAAGGCGGAGACCCAGTACTTC
14	-	TRBD1	TRBJ2-7	TRBV12-5	CASGLGQGLHEQYF	TGTGCTAGTGGTTTGGGACAGGGGTTACACGAGCAGTACTTC
15	-	TRBD2	TRBJ2-5	TRBV7-2	CASSLVSGVQETQYF	TGTGCCAGCAGCTTAGTTAGCGGGGTCCAAGAGACCCAGTACTTC
13	once	-	TRBJ2-7	TRBV14	CASSQQVVNEQYF	TGTGCCAGCAGCCAACAAGTAGTGAACGAGCAGTACTTC
15	-	-	TRBJ1-4	TRBV5-1	CASSLRQVIGEKLFF	TGCGCCAGCAGCTTGCGACAGGTTATTGGTGAAAAACTGTTTTTT
18	few	-	TRBJ1-1	TRBV4-2	CASSQSLPSTLMNTEAFF	TGTGCCAGCAGCCAGTCCCTCCCTTCGACTCTAATGAACACTGAAGCTTTCTTT
15	-	TRBD1	TRBJ1-1	TRBV5-1	CASSWGRDRVTEAFF	TGCGCCAGCAGCTGGGGGCGGGACAGGGTGACTGAAGCTTTCTTT
13	-	-	TRBJ1-1	TRBV7-2	CASSFRGTTEAFF	TGTGCCAGCAGCTTTAGGGGAACTACTGAAGCTTTCTTT
14	-	TRBD2	TRBJ2-7	TRBV7-8	CASSELAASFEQYF	TGTGCCAGCAGCGAACTAGCGGCTTCCTTTGAGCAGTACTTC
12	-	-	TRBJ1-2	TRBV12-3/TRBV12-4	CASSLGDLGYTF	TGTGCCAGCAGTTTAGGTGACTTGGGCTACACCTTC
12	-	-	TRBJ2-7	TRBV12-3/TRBV12-4	CASSLVRYEQYF	TGTGCCAGCAGTTTAGTCCGCTACGAGCAGTACTTC
13	-	-	TRBJ2-3	TRBV29-1	CSVEAGGTDTQYF	TGCAGCGTTGAAGCGGGGGGCACAGATACGCAGTATTTT
14	-	TRBD2	TRBJ2-5	TRBV7-7	CASSLLAGDGAQYF	TGTGCTAGCAGCTTATTAGCGGGGGACGGGGCCCAGTACTTC
13	once	-	TRBJ2-3	TRBV10-3	CAISPREADTQYF	TGTGCCATCAGCCCGAGAGAGGCAGATACGCAGTATTTT
13	-	TRBD1	TRBJ1-2	TRBV30	CAWSPPDRDGYTF	TGTGCCTGGAGTCCCCCGGACAGGGATGGCTACACCTTC
16	-	TRBD2	TRBJ2-1	TRBV27	CASTPLGRGDYNEQFF	TGTGCCAGCACCCCACTGGGGCGGGGGGACTACAATGAGCAGTTCTTC
15	-	TRBD2	TRBJ2-7	TRBV10-2	CASSVVAGISYEQYF	TGCGCCAGCAGTGTGGTAGCGGGGATCTCCTACGAGCAGTACTTC
15	-	TRBD1	TRBJ1-2	TRBV6-6	CASSSPGDSYYGYTF	TGTGCCAGCAGTTCGCCAGGGGACAGCTACTATGGCTACACCTTC
14	-	-	TRBJ1-4	TRBV5-8	CASSPTGFNEKLFF	TGTGCCAGCAGCCCCACAGGGTTTAATGAAAAACTGTTTTTT
15	-	-	TRBJ1-4	TRBV6-5	CASSYSGGEGEKLFF	TGTGCCAGCAGTTACTCAGGAGGGGAAGGTGAAAAACTGTTTTTT
14	-	-	TRBJ1-6	TRBV19	CASSMAEDYSPLHF	TGTGCCAGTAGTATGGCAGAAGACTATTCACCCCTCCACTTT
15	-	-	TRBJ1-2	TRBV5-8	CASSYWDGSNYGYTF	TGTGCCAGCAGCTACTGGGACGGGAGTAACTATGGCTACACCTTC
14	-	TRBD1	TRBJ1-2	TRBV6-1	CASSEQPGGYGYTF	TGTGCCAGCAGTGAACAGCCAGGGGGGTATGGCTACACCTTC
18	-	-	TRBJ1-4	TRBV7-9	CASSQRGGRLLTNEKLFF	TGTGCCAGCTCTCAAAGGGGGGGACGATTGTTAACTAATGAAAAACTGTTTTTT
21	-	TRBD2	TRBJ2-1	TRBV3-1/TRBV3-2	CASSQQTLTSGGLSSYNEQFF	TGTGCCAGCAGCCAACAAACGTTGACTAGCGGGGGGTTATCAAGTTACAATGAGCAGTTCTTC
20	once	TRBD2	TRBJ2-7	TRBV6-2/TRBV6-3	CASSSFQTSGGVNLSYEQYF	TGTGCCAGCAGTTCGTTCCAGACTAGCGGGGGGGTAAATTTATCCTACGAGCAGTACTTC
16	-	-	TRBJ1-3	TRBV6-1	CASSEAAGASGNTIYF	TGTGCCAGCAGTGAAGCCGCAGGGGCCTCTGGAAACACCATATATTTT
15	-	TRBD1	TRBJ2-2	TRBV2	CASSRDRVRTGELFF	TGTGCCAGCAGTAGGGACAGGGTACGAACCGGGGAGCTGTTTTTT
12	-	TRBD1	TRBJ1-2	TRBV13	CASTGGRYGYTF	TGTGCCAGCACAGGGGGACGGTATGGCTACACCTTC
13	-	-	TRBJ2-7	TRBV19	CASQAQAGYEQYF	TGTGCCAGCCAGGCACAGGCGGGGTACGAGCAGTACTTC
13	-	TRBD1	TRBJ1-5	TRBV29-1	CSAGQAHNQPQHF	TGCAGCGCGGGACAGGCTCACAATCAGCCCCAGCATTTT
16	-	TRBD2	TRBJ2-5	TRBV9	CASSVFSGGNQETQYF	TGTGCCAGCAGCGTTTTTAGCGGGGGGAACCAAGAGACCCAGTACTTC
16	once	-	TRBJ1-1	TRBV5-1	CASSLGFDGVNTEAFF	TGCGCCAGCAGCTTGGGATTCGACGGGGTGAACACTGAAGCTTTCTTT
13	few	-	TRBJ2-5	TRBV6-2/TRBV6-3	CASSYAGRETQYF	TGTGCCAGCAGTTACGCGGGGAGGGAGACCCAGTACTTC